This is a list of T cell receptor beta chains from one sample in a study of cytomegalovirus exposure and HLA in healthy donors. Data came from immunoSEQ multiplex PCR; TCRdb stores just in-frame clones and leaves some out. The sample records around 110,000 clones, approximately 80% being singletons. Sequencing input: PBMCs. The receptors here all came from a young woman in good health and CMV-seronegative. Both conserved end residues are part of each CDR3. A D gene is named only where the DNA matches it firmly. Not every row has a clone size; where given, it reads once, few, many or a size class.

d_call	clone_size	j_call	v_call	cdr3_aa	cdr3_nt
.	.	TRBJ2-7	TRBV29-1	CSVEESSYEQYF	TGCAGCGTTGAAGAGAGCTCCTACGAGCAGTACTTC
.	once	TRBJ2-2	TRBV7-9	CASSPQGTTNTGELFF	TGTGCCAGCAGCCCCCAGGGGACCACGAACACCGGGGAGCTGTTTTTT
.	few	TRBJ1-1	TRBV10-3	CATGREENTEAFF	TGTGCCACAGGACGGGAGGAAAACACTGAAGCTTTCTTT
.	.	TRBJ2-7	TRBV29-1	CSVGLTYEQYF	TGCAGCGTTGGACTAACCTACGAGCAGTACTTC
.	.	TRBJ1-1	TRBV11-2	CASRTFVRVNTEAFF	TGTGCCAGCAGAACCTTTGTCAGGGTGAACACTGAAGCTTTCTTT
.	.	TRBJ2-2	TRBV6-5	CASSTPPGELFF	TGTGCCAGCAGTACACCCCCCGGGGAGCTGTTTTTT
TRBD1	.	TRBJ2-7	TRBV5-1	CASSPTGTGAYEQYF	TGCGCCAGCAGCCCTACCGGGACAGGGGCCTACGAGCAGTACTTC
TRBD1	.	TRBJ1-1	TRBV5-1	CASSFTGDPNTEAFF	TGCGCCAGCAGCTTTACAGGGGACCCGAACACTGAAGCTTTCTTT
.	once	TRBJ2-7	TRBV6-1	CASSELSYEQYF	TGTGCCAGCAGTGAACTCTCCTACGAGCAGTACTTC
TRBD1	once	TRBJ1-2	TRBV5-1	CASSDLRQGANYGYTF	TGCGCCAGCAGCGATCTCCGACAGGGCGCGAACTATGGCTACACCTTC
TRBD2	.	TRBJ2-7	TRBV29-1	CSVTLGAGGSYEQYF	TGCAGCGTGACCCTAGGAGCGGGAGGGTCCTACGAGCAGTACTTC
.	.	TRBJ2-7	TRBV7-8	CASSLEAEISYEQYF	TGTGCCAGCAGCTTAGAAGCGGAGATCTCCTACGAGCAGTACTTC
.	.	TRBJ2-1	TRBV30	CACEWEWDEQFF	TGTGCCTGTGAGTGGGAGTGGGATGAGCAGTTCTTC
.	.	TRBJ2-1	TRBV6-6	CASSYDSYNEQFF	TGTGCCAGCAGTTATGACAGCTACAATGAGCAGTTCTTC
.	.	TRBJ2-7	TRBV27	CASKLGAAYEQYF	TGTGCCAGCAAACTTGGGGCCGCCTACGAGCAGTACTTC
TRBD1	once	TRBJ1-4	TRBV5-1	CASSLLEGATNEKLFF	TGCGCCAGCAGCTTGTTAGAGGGGGCGACTAATGAAAAACTGTTTTTT
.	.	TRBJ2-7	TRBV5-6	CASSHQGIHEQYF	TGTGCCAGCAGTCATCAGGGTATCCACGAGCAGTACTTC
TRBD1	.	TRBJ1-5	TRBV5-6	CASSLQGAQGQPQHF	TGTGCCAGCAGTTTACAGGGGGCGCAGGGACAGCCCCAGCATTTT
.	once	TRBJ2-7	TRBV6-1	CARTDRGEQYF	TGTGCCAGGACCGACAGAGGCGAGCAGTACTTC
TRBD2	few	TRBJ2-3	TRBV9	CASSDSGDSTDTQYF	TGTGCCAGCAGCGATAGCGGGGATAGCACAGATACGCAGTATTTT
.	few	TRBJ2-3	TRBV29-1	CSALTSRGLSTDTQYF	TGCAGCGCTCTAACCTCCAGGGGATTGAGCACAGATACGCAGTATTTT
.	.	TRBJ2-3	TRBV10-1	CASMEAGSDTQYF	TGCGCCAGCATGGAGGCGGGATCAGATACGCAGTATTTT
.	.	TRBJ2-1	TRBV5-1	CASSPQLAGNEQFF	TGCGCCAGCAGCCCCCAGCTAGCTGGGAATGAGCAGTTCTTC
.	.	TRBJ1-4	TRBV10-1	CASGGREGVKLFF	TGCGCCAGCGGGGGAAGGGAGGGCGTAAAACTGTTTTTT
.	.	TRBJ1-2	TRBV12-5	CASGLVLRGGSYGYTF	TGTGCTAGTGGTTTGGTACTGCGGGGGGGAAGTTATGGCTACACCTTC
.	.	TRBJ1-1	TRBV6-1	CASSGTGGDTEAFF	TGTGCCAGCAGCGGAACGGGGGGGGACACTGAAGCTTTCTTT
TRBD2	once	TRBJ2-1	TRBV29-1	CSDRTSGSYNEQFF	TGCAGCGACAGGACTAGCGGCTCCTACAATGAGCAGTTCTTC
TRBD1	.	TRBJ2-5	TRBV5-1	CASSSGQQETQYF	TGCGCCAGCAGCTCGGGACAGCAAGAGACCCAGTACTTC
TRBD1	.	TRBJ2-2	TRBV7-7	CASSLTGVAGELFF	TGTGCCAGCAGCTTAACAGGGGTTGCCGGGGAGCTGTTTTTT
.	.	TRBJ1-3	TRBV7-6	CASSLLTGAGNTIYF	TGTGCCAGCAGCTTATTGACAGGCGCTGGAAACACCATATATTTT
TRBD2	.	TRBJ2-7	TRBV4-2	CASSQGLADPYEQYF	TGTGCCAGCAGCCAGGGACTAGCGGACCCCTACGAGCAGTACTTC
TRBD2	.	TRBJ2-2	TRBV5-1	CASSPGLAGAGGELFF	TGCGCCAGCAGCCCGGGACTAGCGGGAGCTGGCGGGGAGCTGTTTTTT
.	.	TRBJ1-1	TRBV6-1	CASIFQVNTEAFF	TGTGCCAGCATATTTCAGGTGAACACTGAAGCTTTCTTT
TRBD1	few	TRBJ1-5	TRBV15	CATSRGQGTEFRNQPQHF	TGTGCCACCAGCAGAGGACAGGGGACTGAGTTTCGCAATCAGCCCCAGCATTTT
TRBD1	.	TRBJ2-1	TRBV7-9	CASSQGVPHNEQFF	TGTGCCAGCAGCCAGGGGGTCCCGCACAATGAGCAGTTCTTC
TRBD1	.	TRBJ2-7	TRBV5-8	CASSLRQGNYEQYF	TGTGCCAGCAGCTTGCGACAGGGGAACTACGAGCAGTACTTC
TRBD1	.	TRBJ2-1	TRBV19	CASRDRSYNEQFF	TGTGCCAGTAGGGACAGGTCCTACAATGAGCAGTTCTTC
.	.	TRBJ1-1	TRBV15	CATSRAGHMNTEAFF	TGTGCCACCAGCAGAGCTGGACATATGAACACTGAAGCTTTCTTT
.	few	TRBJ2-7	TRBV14	CASSQWGGLGYEQYF	TGTGCCAGCAGCCAATGGGGAGGCTTGGGCTACGAGCAGTACTTC
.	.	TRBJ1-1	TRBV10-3	CAIRSGNTEAFF	TGTGCCATCCGGTCAGGCAACACTGAAGCTTTCTTT
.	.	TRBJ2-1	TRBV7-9	CASSPGFSYNEQFF	TGTGCCAGCAGCCCCGGTTTTTCCTACAATGAGCAGTTCTTC
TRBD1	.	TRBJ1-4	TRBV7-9	CASSQTGTTNEKLFF	TGTGCCAGCAGCCAGACAGGGACTACTAATGAAAAACTGTTTTTT
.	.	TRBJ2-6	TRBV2	CASIRDSLSGANVLTF	TGTGCCAGCATCCGGGACTCCCTCTCTGGGGCCAACGTCCTGACTTTC
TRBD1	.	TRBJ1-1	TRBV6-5	CASKGTGATEAFF	TGTGCCAGCAAGGGTACAGGGGCAACTGAAGCTTTCTTT
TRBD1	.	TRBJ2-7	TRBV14	CASSQGAGGPYEQYF	TGTGCCAGCAGCCAAGGGGCAGGGGGCCCCTACGAGCAGTACTTC
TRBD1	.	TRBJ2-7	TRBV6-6	CASSYPTGPEQYF	TGTGCCAGCAGTTACCCGACAGGGCCCGAGCAGTACTTC
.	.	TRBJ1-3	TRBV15	CATSRDSGPSGNTIYF	TGTGCCACCAGCAGGGACTCCGGGCCCTCTGGAAACACCATATATTTT
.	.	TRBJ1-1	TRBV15	CATSSTTSEAMNTEAFF	TGTGCCACCAGCAGTACCACGAGTGAGGCTATGAACACTGAAGCTTTCTTT
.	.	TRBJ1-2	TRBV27	CASSMTGDGYTF	TGTGCCAGCAGCATGACAGGCGATGGCTACACCTTC
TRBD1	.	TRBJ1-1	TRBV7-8	CASTVTGEGTEAFF	TGTGCCAGCACCGTGACAGGGGAAGGGACTGAAGCTTTCTTT
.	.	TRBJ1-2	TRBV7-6	CASSLGPGVGGFYGYTF	TGTGCCAGCAGCTTAGGGCCGGGGGTCGGGGGATTCTATGGCTACACCTTC